This entry lists 15 T cell receptor beta chains sequenced from one sample in a study of Graves' ophthalmopathy and Graves' hyperthyroidism. From RNA, the CDR3 regions of TCR beta chains were amplified and sequenced. HTBI primers were employed in first-round RT-PCR, then a second-round multiplex PCR followed. In TCRdb, the multiplex PCR reads were re-called with MiXCR into one record per CDR3 protein. The sample lists 660,000 or so distinct CDR3 sequences, 35% to 45% seen once, with roughly 3.5% in the top ten. Specimen: peripheral blood. The receptors derive from an adult man with Graves' ophthalmopathy.

The rearrangement links TRBV6-1 to TRBJ2-7, with D hard to call. The CDR3 is made up of 12 amino acids. The V end lost 4 bases, the J end lost 3 bases, and 7 bases lay between the germline ends. Germline V gives CDR1 MNHNS, CDR2 SASEGT. CDR3 region: CASSGNFYEQYF. CDR3 DNA: TGTGCCAGCAGTGGGAACTTCTACGAGCAGTACTTC.

This clonotype was picked up many times. The gene calls are TRBV5-1 and TRBJ2-7; the D gene is possibly TRBD1 (6 bases). Germline V lookup: CDR1 SGHRS, CDR2 YFSETQ. CDR3 length: 14 amino acids. Trimming stripped 3 bases from V and 0 bases from J, with 10 bases between. The CDR3 DNA sequence: TGCGCCAGCAGCTCAAGGGGGAACTCCTACGAGCAGTACTTC. It yields the protein CASSSRGNSYEQYF.

With respect to this clonotype: A read error may explain this, as a much larger clone is one base away. This chain connects TRBV7-9 to TRBJ2-2; the D gene is possibly TRBD2 (7 bases). Germline-derived CDR1 and CDR2 are SEHNR and FQNEAQ (reference sequence). The CDR3 consists of 14 residues. The V end was cut by 0 bases, the J end by 6 bases, with 8 bases between. CDR3 nucleotides: TGTGCCAGCAGCTTAGCGCGGGGGCCCGGGGAGCTGTTTTTT. This encodes CASSLARGPGELFF.

To note about this clonotype: This could be a read error, since a much larger clone is one nucleotide away. The chain employs TRBV7-4 and TRBJ1-1; no definite D call. Germline V CDR1 and CDR2: SGHVT, SQSDAQ. With 5 bases removed from V and 5 bases from J, the gap between germline ends came to 15 bases. CDR3 size: 14 residues. The CDR3 region has the DNA TGTGCCAGCAGCCAAAATGGCGGAAGGACTGAAGCTTTCTTT. Amino acids: CASSQNGGRTEAFF.

Many counts were recorded for this clonotype. V is TRBV19 and J is TRBJ1-2; tentatively, D is TRBD1 (5 bases). V was pared by 7 bases and J by 5 bases, with 23 bases between. This CDR3 has 16 residues. Germline CDR1 is LNHDA and CDR2 is SQIVND (reference sequence). The DNA for the CDR3 is TGTGCCAGTACCCCTGGGTCGACGTCGGGGCTTTATGGCTACACCTTC. It codes for CASTPGSTSGLYGYTF.

A word on this clonotype: The CDR3 does not end in the conserved phenylalanine or tryptophan, so this is likely a read error. The DNA is left out, because the CDR3 cannot be placed on it with certainty; the CDR3 is given as TCRdb lists it. CDR3 in amino acids: CASSKGQV. The V call is TRBV11-2, the J call TRBJ1-5; the D call in the table, TRBD1, was not verified against the DNA. Inclusive of both ends, the CDR3 amounts to 8 amino acids. Germline values: CDR1 SGHAT, CDR2 FQNNGV.

This clonotype was detected ten times or more. The chain links TRBV7-2 to TRBJ1-1, with TRBD1 matching over 7 bases. After removal of 3 bases from V and 4 bases from J, the junction contained 2 bases not matched to a gene. The CDR3 covers 13 residues. The germline V gene encodes CDR1 SGHTA and CDR2 FQGNSA. The CDR3 nucleotides are TGTGCCAGCAGCTTGGGACAGAGCACTGAAGCTTTCTTT. Amino acid sequence: CASSLGQSTEAFF.

The sample holds a few counts of this clonotype. Its ends do not fully match the called genes, so a read error is possible. For the CDR3, the DNA is TGCGCCAGCAGCCAAGTAGCCGCCGGGACAGGACTTAATTCACCCCTCCACTTT. This encodes CASSQVAAGTGLNSPLHF. The genes are TRBV7-9 and TRBJ1-6; 8 positions match TRBD1. This CDR3 contains 18 residues. Per germline, CDR1 SEHNR and CDR2 FQNEAQ (reference sequence).

This clonotype showed up just a few times. Just one base apart from a much larger clone, this may be a read error. CDR3 loop: CASGPGGPYEQYF. DNA for the CDR3: TGTGCCAGTGGTCCGGGGGGGCCCTACGAGCAGTACTTC. V is TRBV7-8 and J is TRBJ2-7; TRBD2 matches at 8 bases. V shed 9 bases, J shed 2 bases, and the junction held 6 bases outside the gene matches. The V gene's germline CDR1 is SGHVS and CDR2 FQNEAQ. This CDR3 region has 13 residues.

The chain uses TRBV7-2 and TRBJ2-5; possible D gene TRBD2, 6 bases. The ends were cut back, 2 bases at V and 9 bases at J, with 22 bases in the middle. The CDR3 runs 16 residues. Germline assignment: CDR1 SGHTA and CDR2 FQGNSA. The CDR3 spells CASSLSVGAGSEPQYF. The CDR3 DNA follows: TGTGCCAGCAGCTTATCCGTAGGGGCGGGATCGGAGCCCCAGTACTTC.

This clonotype was seen many times. The chain has TRBV5-1 and TRBJ2-5, with D possibly matching TRBD2 (6 bases). The V gene's germline CDR1 is SGHRS and CDR2 YFSETQ. The CDR3 spans 16 residues. The germline V and J ends were trimmed by 4 bases and 1 base, with 17 bases remaining between them. This CDR3 is CASSLFPGLAQETQYF. The CDR3 region has the DNA TGCGCCAGCAGCCTCTTCCCGGGACTGGCCCAAGAGACCCAGTACTTC.

The J gene is TRBJ2-5, the V gene TRBV11-2; D is possibly TRBD1 or TRBD2 (5 bases each). Germline CDR1 reads SGHAT; CDR2 reads FQNNGV. The CDR3 consists of 15 residues. Trimming took 5 bases from V and 0 from J, leaving 13 bases between them. The CDR3: CASSVRDEYQETQYF. The CDR3 DNA reads TGTGCCAGCAGCGTTCGGGACGAGTACCAAGAGACCCAGTACTTC.

This clonotype showed up many times. The chain recombines TRBV10-3 with TRBJ2-5; D is unresolved. Germline V CDR1 and CDR2: ENHRY, SYGVKD. V was clipped by 4 bases and J by 0 bases, with 12 bases between them. The CDR3 totals 15 residues. CDR3 protein: CAISVSPLDQETQYF. Here the CDR3 DNA reads TGTGCCATCAGTGTGAGCCCCCTTGACCAAGAGACCCAGTACTTC.

J is TRBJ1-5 and V is TRBV10-3, with 10 bases matching TRBD1. Germline V gene data show CDR1 as ENHRY and CDR2 as SYGVKD. V trimming: 10 bases; J trimming: 1 base; junction bases outside the gene matches: 7. This CDR3 is 15 amino acids long. CDR3 loop: CASTSTGGSNQPQHF. The DNA of the CDR3 is TGTGCCAGCACCTCGACAGGGGGCAGCAATCAGCCCCAGCATTTT.

The genes are TRBV30 and TRBJ1-1; unclear D gene. The germline V gene has CDR1 GTSNPN and CDR2 SVGIG (reference sequence). The CDR3 covers 12 residues. The V end lost 2 bases, the J end lost 1 base, and 5 bases lay between the germline ends. CDR3 protein: CAWSPSNTEAFF. In nucleotides, the CDR3 is TGTGCCTGGAGTCCTTCGAACACTGAAGCTTTCTTT.